Listed below are T cell receptor beta chains from one sample, sequenced in a study of T-cell reconstitution after alpha-beta-depleted transplantation in children. TCRdb re-derived calls from the PCR reads in MiXCR, one entry per CDR3 protein. Of approximately 220,000 distinct CDR3 sequences listed, roughly 15% were seen once; the top ten hold 35% to 50%. Sequences were derived from PBMCs, mostly from graft donor cells, sampled 360 days after TCRalphabeta/CD19-depleted stem cell transplant. These receptors were obtained from a male patient aged 2 to 9 who had a stem cell transplant for acute lymphoblastic leukemia, so the T cells may come from the graft donor. Each CDR3 is given with its conserved first and last residue. The D gene is left open where the match is weak. Size is stated for part of the rows, as once, few or many counts, or as a class when the clone is expanded.

v_gene: TRBV5-1; d_gene: TRBD2; j_gene: TRBJ2-2; abundance: few; CDR3nt: TGCGCCAGCAGCAACAAAGCGGGGGGGAACACCGGGGAGCTGTTTTTT; CDR3aa: CASSNKAGGNTGELFF
v_gene: TRBV7-9; d_gene: .; j_gene: TRBJ1-1; abundance: few; CDR3nt: TGTGCCAGCAGCAGGGGCCGCAGGCCCGATGAAGCTTTCTTT; CDR3aa: CASSRGRRPDEAFF
v_gene: TRBV4-3; d_gene: TRBD2; j_gene: TRBJ2-2; abundance: few; CDR3nt: TGCGCCAGCAGCCAAGACTCGGGGGGGCCTCCCGGGGAGCTGTTTTTT; CDR3aa: CASSQDSGGPPGELFF
v_gene: TRBV6-5; d_gene: .; j_gene: TRBJ1-5; abundance: few; CDR3nt: TGTGCCAGCAGTTACCCAGGTCAGCCCCAGCATTTT; CDR3aa: CASSYPGQPQHF
v_gene: TRBV5-4; d_gene: .; j_gene: TRBJ2-4; abundance: few; CDR3nt: TGTGCCAGCAGCCAGGCGGGTCGGGGGTCCGAAAACATTCAGTACTTC; CDR3aa: CASSQAGRGSENIQYF
v_gene: TRBV30; d_gene: .; j_gene: TRBJ2-5; abundance: few; CDR3nt: TGTGCCTGGCGGGCTAGCGCCACCCAAGAGACCCAGTACTTC; CDR3aa: CAWRASATQETQYF
v_gene: TRBV10-3; d_gene: .; j_gene: TRBJ2-3; abundance: few; CDR3nt: TGTGCCATCAGTGAGTCCGGCAGGGGCCCCACAGATACGCAGTATTTT; CDR3aa: CAISESGRGPTDTQYF
v_gene: TRBV4-3; d_gene: TRBD2; j_gene: TRBJ2-1; abundance: few; CDR3nt: TGCGCCAGCAGCCAAGGGTCACTAGCGGGAGGGGATGTTTACAATGAGCAGTTCTTC; CDR3aa: CASSQGSLAGGDVYNEQFF
v_gene: TRBV5-1; d_gene: .; j_gene: TRBJ2-7; abundance: .; CDR3nt: TGCGCCAGCAGCTTGTACAGGGAGAGCTACGAGCAGTACTTC; CDR3aa: CASSLYRESYEQYF
v_gene: TRBV20-1; d_gene: .; j_gene: TRBJ1-1; abundance: few; CDR3nt: TGCAGTGTAAGGGGACCGAACACTGAAGCTTTCTTT; CDR3aa: CSVRGPNTEAFF
v_gene: TRBV18; d_gene: .; j_gene: TRBJ2-1; abundance: few; CDR3nt: TGTGCCAGCTCACTTTACCGGGACGCGGACAATGAGCAGTTCTTC; CDR3aa: CASSLYRDADNEQFF
v_gene: TRBV18; d_gene: .; j_gene: TRBJ2-5; abundance: few; CDR3nt: TGTGCCAGCTCACGATTCGCCCAAGGGAACCAAGAGACCCAGTACTTC; CDR3aa: CASSRFAQGNQETQYF
v_gene: TRBV11-2; d_gene: .; j_gene: TRBJ1-2; abundance: .; CDR3nt: TGTGCCAGCACCTCAGGCCTAAGAGAGGGCTACACCTTC; CDR3aa: CASTSGLREGYTF
v_gene: TRBV12-3/TRBV12-4; d_gene: .; j_gene: TRBJ2-5; abundance: few; CDR3nt: TGTGCCAGCAGTTTCAGGGGGGCAGAGACCCAGTACTTC; CDR3aa: CASSFRGAETQYF
v_gene: TRBV11-1; d_gene: .; j_gene: TRBJ1-6; abundance: .; CDR3nt: TGTGCCAGCAGCTTCGAGGGGGACTATAATTCACCCCTCCACTTT; CDR3aa: CASSFEGDYNSPLHF
v_gene: TRBV5-1; d_gene: .; j_gene: TRBJ1-1; abundance: few; CDR3nt: TGCGCCAGCAGCCCGACGGGGGGCGGCACTGAAGCTTTCTTT; CDR3aa: CASSPTGGGTEAFF
v_gene: TRBV5-5; d_gene: TRBD1; j_gene: TRBJ1-1; abundance: .; CDR3nt: TGTGCCAGCAGCTTGGTGGACAGGGGGGTCACTGAAGCTTTCTTT; CDR3aa: CASSLVDRGVTEAFF
v_gene: TRBV24-1; d_gene: .; j_gene: TRBJ2-1; abundance: many; CDR3nt: TGTGCCACCAGTGATTCCTACAATGAGCAGTTCTTC; CDR3aa: CATSDSYNEQFF
v_gene: TRBV3-1; d_gene: TRBD1; j_gene: TRBJ1-1; abundance: .; CDR3nt: TGTGCCAGCAGCCAATTTGACAGGGCGATTGAAGCTTTCTTT; CDR3aa: CASSQFDRAIEAFF
v_gene: TRBV12-3/TRBV12-4; d_gene: .; j_gene: TRBJ1-1; abundance: many; CDR3nt: TGTGCCAGCAGTGAGAACACTGAAGCTTTCTTT; CDR3aa: CASSENTEAFF
v_gene: TRBV7-9; d_gene: TRBD1; j_gene: TRBJ2-7; abundance: few; CDR3nt: TGTGCCAGCAGCTCACCCGGGACAGGGGTCTCTTACGAGCAGTACTTC; CDR3aa: CASSSPGTGVSYEQYF
v_gene: TRBV25-1; d_gene: .; j_gene: TRBJ2-3; abundance: few; CDR3nt: TGTGCCAGCAGTGTCCGGTTGGCAGATACGCAGTATTTT; CDR3aa: CASSVRLADTQYF
v_gene: TRBV5-1; d_gene: .; j_gene: TRBJ2-3; abundance: many; CDR3nt: TGCGCCAGCAGCTTGGTAGAAGGCACAGATACGCAGTATTTT; CDR3aa: CASSLVEGTDTQYF
v_gene: TRBV25-1; d_gene: TRBD2; j_gene: TRBJ2-6; abundance: .; CDR3nt: TGTGCCAGGGAGGGAGGGCAGGGAACTGGGGCCAACGTCCTGACTTTC; CDR3aa: CAREGGQGTGANVLTF
v_gene: TRBV20-1; d_gene: TRBD1; j_gene: TRBJ1-5; abundance: .; CDR3nt: TGCAGTGCCAAACAGGGGGCTCAGCCCCAGCATTTT; CDR3aa: CSAKQGAQPQHF
v_gene: TRBV20-1; d_gene: TRBD2; j_gene: TRBJ2-3; abundance: .; CDR3nt: TGCAGTGCTCTCGGGCTAGCGGTCACAGATACGCAGTATTTT; CDR3aa: CSALGLAVTDTQYF
v_gene: TRBV7-9; d_gene: .; j_gene: TRBJ1-5; abundance: few; CDR3nt: TGTGCCAGCAGCTTAGTGCAGGGTACTTTTAATCAGCCCCAGCATTTT; CDR3aa: CASSLVQGTFNQPQHF
v_gene: TRBV25-1; d_gene: TRBD1; j_gene: TRBJ1-2; abundance: .; CDR3nt: TGTGCCAGCAGTCCGACAGGGGCCAATGGCTACACCTTC; CDR3aa: CASSPTGANGYTF
v_gene: TRBV9; d_gene: TRBD1; j_gene: TRBJ1-3; abundance: .; CDR3nt: TGTGCCAGCAGCGCGACAGGGAGTGCAGGAAACACCATATATTTT; CDR3aa: CASSATGSAGNTIYF
v_gene: TRBV5-1; d_gene: .; j_gene: TRBJ2-2; abundance: many; CDR3nt: TGCGCCAGCAGCTTTAAGGCCCCGAACACCGGGGAGCTGTTTTTT; CDR3aa: CASSFKAPNTGELFF
v_gene: TRBV9; d_gene: .; j_gene: TRBJ2-2; abundance: .; CDR3nt: TGTGCCAGCAGCGTAGAGGACAGTTTAAACACCGGGGAGCTGTTTTTT; CDR3aa: CASSVEDSLNTGELFF
v_gene: TRBV20-1; d_gene: .; j_gene: TRBJ2-2; abundance: few; CDR3nt: TGCAGTGCTAGCGGCGACTCGAACACCGGGGAGCTGTTTTTT; CDR3aa: CSASGDSNTGELFF
v_gene: TRBV12-5; d_gene: TRBD1; j_gene: TRBJ1-2; abundance: few; CDR3nt: TGTGCTAGTGGTTTGGGCGCAGGGGGGGACGGAGAGATATATGGCTACACCTTC; CDR3aa: CASGLGAGGDGEIYGYTF
v_gene: TRBV6-5; d_gene: TRBD2; j_gene: TRBJ2-4; abundance: few; CDR3nt: TGTGCCAGCAGTTCGGGAGGGGCCAAAAACATTCAGTACTTC; CDR3aa: CASSSGGAKNIQYF
v_gene: TRBV6-1; d_gene: TRBD1; j_gene: TRBJ1-3; abundance: few; CDR3nt: TGTGCCAGCAGTCCGGACAGGCGCTCGGTTGGAAACACCATATATTTT; CDR3aa: CASSPDRRSVGNTIYF